The T cell receptor beta chain described here comes from a study of graft-versus-host responses after intestinal transplantation. As concerns this clone: What it recognizes is unknown.

Germline lookup yields CDR1 LNHDA and CDR2 SQIVND (reference sequence). Deletions cut 4 bases from V and 0 bases from J, with 10 bases between. The CDR3 length is 15 residues. The repertoire was sequenced with immunoSEQ multiplex PCR; TCRdb's copy has only in-frame clones and lacks some. The sample shows 100,000 to 110,000 clones, roughly nine tenths of them seen only once. The sample here was unstimulated CD4+ T cells sorted from spleen or lymph node cells, taken before transplant. The gene calls are TRBV19 and TRBJ1-5; D gene unclear. This clonotype was sampled from a human donor who was the organ donor for an intestinal transplant. CDR3 coding DNA: TGTGCCAGTAGTACCACACCGAATAGCAATCAGCCCCAGCATTTT. Translated: CASSTTPNSNQPQHF. Variable domain in full (rest from reference TRBV19 and TRBJ1-5): DGGITQSPKYLFRKEGQNVTLSCEQNLNHDAMYWYRQDPGQGLRLIYYSQIVNDFQKGDIAEGYSVSREKKESFPLTVTSAQKNPTAFYLCASSTTPNSNQPQHFGDGTRLSIL.